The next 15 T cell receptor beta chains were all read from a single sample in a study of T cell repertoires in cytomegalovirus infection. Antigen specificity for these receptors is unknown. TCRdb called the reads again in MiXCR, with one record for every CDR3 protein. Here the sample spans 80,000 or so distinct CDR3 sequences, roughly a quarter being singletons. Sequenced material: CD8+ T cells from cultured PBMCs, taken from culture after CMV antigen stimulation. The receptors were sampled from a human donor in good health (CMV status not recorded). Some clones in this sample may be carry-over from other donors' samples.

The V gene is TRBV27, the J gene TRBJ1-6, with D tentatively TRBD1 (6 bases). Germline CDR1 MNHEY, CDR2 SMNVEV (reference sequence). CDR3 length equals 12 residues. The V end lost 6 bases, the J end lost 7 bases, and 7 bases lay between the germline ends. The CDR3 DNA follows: TGTGCCAGCAGCACAGGGAATTCACCCCTCCACTTT. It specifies CASSTGNSPLHF.

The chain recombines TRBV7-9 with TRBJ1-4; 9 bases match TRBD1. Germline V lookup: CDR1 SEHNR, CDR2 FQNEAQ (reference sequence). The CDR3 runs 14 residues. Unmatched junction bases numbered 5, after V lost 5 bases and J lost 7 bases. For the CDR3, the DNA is TGTGCCAGCAGCCCGGGACAGGGAGTTGAAAAACTGTTTTTT. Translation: CASSPGQGVEKLFF.

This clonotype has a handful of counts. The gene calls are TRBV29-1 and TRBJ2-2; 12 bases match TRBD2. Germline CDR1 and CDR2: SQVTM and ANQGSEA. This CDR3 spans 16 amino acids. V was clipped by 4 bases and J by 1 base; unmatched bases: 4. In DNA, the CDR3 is TGCAGCGTTGCACGACTAGCGGGGGAGAACACCGGGGAGCTGTTTTTT. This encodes CSVARLAGENTGELFF.

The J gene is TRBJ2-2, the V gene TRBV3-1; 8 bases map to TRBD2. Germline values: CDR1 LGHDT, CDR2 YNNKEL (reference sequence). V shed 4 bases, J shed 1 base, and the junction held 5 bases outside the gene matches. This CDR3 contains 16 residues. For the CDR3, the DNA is TGTGCCAGCAGCCGACGACTAGCGTTGAACACCGGGGAGCTGTTTTTT. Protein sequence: CASSRRLALNTGELFF.

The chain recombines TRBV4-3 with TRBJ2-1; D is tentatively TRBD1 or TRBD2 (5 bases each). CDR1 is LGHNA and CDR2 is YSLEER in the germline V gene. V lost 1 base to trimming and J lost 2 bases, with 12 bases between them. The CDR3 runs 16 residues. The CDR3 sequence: CASSQGSGAPYNEQFF. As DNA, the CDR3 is TGCGCCAGCAGCCAAGGATCCGGGGCCCCCTACAATGAGCAGTTCTTC.

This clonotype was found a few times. The CDR3 reads CASSPDGAKNIQYF. CDR3 DNA sequence: TGTGCCAGCAGCCCCGACGGAGCCAAAAACATTCAGTACTTC. The V and J genes are TRBV5-6 and TRBJ2-4; D is uncertain. Trimming removed 4 bases at V and 0 bases at J, with 8 bases between. The CDR3 has 14 amino acids. The germline gives CDR1 SGHDT, CDR2 YYEEEE.

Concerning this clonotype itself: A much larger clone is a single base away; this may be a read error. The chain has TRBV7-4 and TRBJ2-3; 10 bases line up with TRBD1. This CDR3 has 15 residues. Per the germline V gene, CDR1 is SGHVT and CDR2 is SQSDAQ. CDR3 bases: TGTGCCAGCAGCCCCGGACAGGGGGTAACAGATACGCAGTGTTTT. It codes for CASSPGQGVTDTQCF.

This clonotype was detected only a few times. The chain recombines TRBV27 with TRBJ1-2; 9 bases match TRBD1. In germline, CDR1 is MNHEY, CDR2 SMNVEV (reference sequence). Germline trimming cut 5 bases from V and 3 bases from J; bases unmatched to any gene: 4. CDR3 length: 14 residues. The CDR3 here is CASSDTGGDYGYTF. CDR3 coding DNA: TGTGCCAGCAGTGACACAGGGGGCGACTATGGCTACACCTTC.

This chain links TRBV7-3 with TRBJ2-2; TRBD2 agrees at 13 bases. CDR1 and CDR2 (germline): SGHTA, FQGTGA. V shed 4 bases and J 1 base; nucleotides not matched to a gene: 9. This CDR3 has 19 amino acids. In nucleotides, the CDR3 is TGTGCCAGCAGCTCCCTAGGACTAGCGGGGGAGAAGAACACCGGGGAGCTGTTTTTT. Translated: CASSSLGLAGEKNTGELFF. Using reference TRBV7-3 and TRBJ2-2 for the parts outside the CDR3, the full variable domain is GAGVSQTPSNKVTEKGKYVELRCDPISGHTALYWYRQSLGQGPEFLIYFQGTGAADDSGLPNDRFFAVRPEGSVSTLKIQRTERGDSAVYLCASSSLGLAGEKNTGELFFGEGSRLTVL.

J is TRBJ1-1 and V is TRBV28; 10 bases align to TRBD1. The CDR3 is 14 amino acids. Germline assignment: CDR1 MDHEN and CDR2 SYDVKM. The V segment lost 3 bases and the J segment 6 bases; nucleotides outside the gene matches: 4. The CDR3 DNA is TGTGCCAGCAGTTTGGGACAGGGGTTGGCTGAAGCTTTCTTT. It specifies CASSLGQGLAEAFF.

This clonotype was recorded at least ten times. CDR3 sequence (DNA): TGTGCCAGCAGTGAATACCGGAGGCGCCAAGAGACCCAGTACTTC. It is translated as CASSEYRRRQETQYF. V gene TRBV25-1 combines with J gene TRBJ2-5, with a tentative D call TRBD2 (5 bases). This CDR3 spans 15 amino acids. In germline, CDR1 is MGHDK, CDR2 SYGVNS. V was trimmed by 0 bases and J by 1 base, leaving 9 bases between them.

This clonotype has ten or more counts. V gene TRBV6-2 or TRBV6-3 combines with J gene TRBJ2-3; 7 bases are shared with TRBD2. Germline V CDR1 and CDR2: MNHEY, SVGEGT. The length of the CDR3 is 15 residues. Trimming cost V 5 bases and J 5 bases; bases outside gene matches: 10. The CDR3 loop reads CASSEPGLSQDTQYF. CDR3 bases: TGTGCCAGCAGTGAGCCGGGACTATCGCAAGATACGCAGTATTTT.

The CDR3 DNA reads as TGTGCCACCAGCCTCCGGGGGGATGAGCAGTTCTTC. It is translated as CATSLRGDEQFF. The chain employs TRBV24-1 and TRBJ2-1, with TRBD2 matching over 7 bases. This CDR3 comprises 12 residues. Germline lookup yields CDR1 KGHDR and CDR2 SFDVKD. V dropped 7 bases and J dropped 8; count of bases not matched to a gene: 4.

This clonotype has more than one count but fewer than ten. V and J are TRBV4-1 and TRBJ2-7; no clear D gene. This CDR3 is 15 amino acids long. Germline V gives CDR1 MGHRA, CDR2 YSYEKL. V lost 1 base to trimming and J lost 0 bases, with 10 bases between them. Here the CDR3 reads CASSQAQASSYEQYF. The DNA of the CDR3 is TGCGCCAGCAGCCAAGCCCAGGCGAGCTCCTACGAGCAGTACTTC.

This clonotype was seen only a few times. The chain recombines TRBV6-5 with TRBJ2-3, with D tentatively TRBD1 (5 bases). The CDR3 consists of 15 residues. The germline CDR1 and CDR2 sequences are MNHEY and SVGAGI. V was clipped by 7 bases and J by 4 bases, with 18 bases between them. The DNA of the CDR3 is TGTGCCAGCAAGTCTAGGGGCGGTTGGGCAGATACGCAGTATTTT. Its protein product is CASKSRGGWADTQYF.